The clone carrying this T cell receptor beta chain was seen a few times. Its antigen is still unknown. These data belong to a study of T cell repertoires in cytomegalovirus infection. Study-wide background: Recently identified HLA-C-restricted CMV epitopes and well-studied HLA-B-restricted CMV epitopes were used by the study.

TCRdb processed the reads anew with MiXCR; each CDR3 protein has one entry. The sample has 550,000 to 850,000 distinct CDR3 sequences, around a third seen once. V was cut by 6 bases and J by 6 bases, with 16 bases left in between. Germline V gives CDR1 SGHTA, CDR2 FQGNSA. The CDR3 runs 14 residues. The source material was cultured PBMCs, sampled from culture after CMV antigen stimulation. The chain employs TRBV7-2 and TRBJ2-3, with TRBD1 as a possible D gene (6 bases). The receptor was isolated from a human donor in good health (CMV status not recorded). Some clones in this sample may be carry-over from other donors' samples. CDR3: CASRARGTRDTQYF. For the CDR3, the DNA is TGTGCCAGCAGGGCCAGAGGGACACGGGATACGCAGTATTTT.